These 25 T cell receptor beta chains were all obtained from the same sample, sequenced in a study of CD8+ T cells in alopecia areata. In each case, RNA was isolated and then reverse transcribed into cDNA as the sequencing template. The protocol was immunoSEQ multiplex PCR, while the TCRdb copy is restricted to in-frame clones and leaves out a portion. The repertoire holds over 150,000 clones, with 50% to 60% as singletons. Specimen: CD4+ T cells sorted from blood, collected at week 0. These receptors were taken from a human donor with alopecia areata.

The V and J genes are TRBV29-1 and TRBJ1-1; 7 nucleotides match TRBD1. After removal of 7 bases from V and 5 bases from J, the junction contained 7 bases not matched to a gene. The CDR3 has 12 residues. The germline gives CDR1 SQVTM, CDR2 ANQGSEA. CDR3 region: CSGDRGRTEAFF. CDR3 in DNA: TGCAGCGGGGATAGGGGGCGGACTGAAGCTTTCTTT.

The chain combines TRBV4-1 with TRBJ1-5; a possible D gene is TRBD1 (5 bases). The germline V gene encodes CDR1 MGHRA and CDR2 YSYEKL. This CDR3 is 18 amino acids long. V dropped 1 base and J dropped 0 bases, with 16 bases sitting between them. The CDR3 DNA is TGCGCCAGCAGCCAAGCCTACGACAGAGTTTATAGCAATCAGCCCCAGCATTTT. Amino acids: CASSQAYDRVYSNQPQHF.

The chain links TRBV30 to TRBJ2-5, with TRBD2 matching over 12 bases. In germline, CDR1 is GTSNPN, CDR2 SVGIG (reference sequence). This CDR3 has 15 residues. The V gene end was trimmed by 0 bases and the J gene end by 5 bases; junction bases not matched to a gene: 4. In nucleotides, the CDR3 is TGTGCCTGGAGTGTTAACCTAGCGGGGGGGGAGACCCAGTACTTC. This gives the protein CAWSVNLAGGETQYF.

This clone was found a few times. This chain connects TRBV4-2 to TRBJ2-5; 14 bases match TRBD2. The CDR3 covers 16 residues. The V gene's germline CDR1 is LGHNA and CDR2 YNFKEQ. With V trimmed by 1 base and J by 7 bases, 5 bases remained unmatched. DNA of the CDR3: TGTGCCAGCAGCCAAGGAGGGACTAGCGGGAGTCGGACCCAGTACTTC. Its translation is CASSQGGTSGSRTQYF.

This chain connects TRBV29-1 to TRBJ1-1; tentative D call: TRBD1 (5 bases). This CDR3 contains 10 residues. Germline CDR1 SQVTM, CDR2 ANQGSEA. V lost 7 bases and J lost 6, with 9 bases in between. CDR3 in amino acids: CSAMGAEAFF. CDR3 DNA: TGCAGCGCCATGGGGGCTGAAGCTTTCTTT.

J is TRBJ1-2 and V is TRBV7-6; a possible D gene is TRBD1 (5 bases). This CDR3 spans 13 amino acids. Germline lookup yields CDR1 SGHVS and CDR2 FNYEAQ. V was cut by 5 bases and J by 8 bases, with 15 bases left in between. The CDR3 region has the DNA TGTGCCAGCAGCCCGGGGCCCTCCTGGGGCTACACCTTC. Translated: CASSPGPSWGYTF.

This clone was counted a few times. The V call is TRBV30, the J call TRBJ2-1; 14 bases are a match to TRBD2. Germline CDR1 GTSNPN, CDR2 SVGIG (reference sequence). The V and J ends lost 2 bases and 4 bases, in that order; junction bases with no gene match: 7. The CDR3 has 17 residues. The CDR3 loop reads CAWSPTGLAGVYNEQFF. CDR3 DNA: TGTGCCTGGAGTCCAACGGGACTAGCGGGGGTGTACAATGAGCAGTTCTTC.

V gene TRBV2 combines with J gene TRBJ2-7; 7 bases are shared with TRBD1. Germline assignment: CDR1 SNHLY and CDR2 FYNNEI. J was trimmed by 0 bases and V by 5 bases; bases with no gene match: 4. CDR3 length: 14 amino acids. In nucleotides, the CDR3 is TGTGCCAGCAGTCAAGACAGGGCCTCCTACGAGCAGTACTTC. It encodes CASSQDRASYEQYF.

This chain connects TRBV18 to TRBJ1-1; no definite D call. This CDR3 comprises 14 residues. The V end was cut by 6 bases, the J end by 1 base, with 12 bases between. Germline values: CDR1 KGHSH, CDR2 LQKENI. The CDR3, as DNA: TGTGCCAGCTCCCCATACTTCGGGAACACTGAAGCTTTCTTT. It yields the protein CASSPYFGNTEAFF.

This chain joins TRBV5-6 and TRBJ2-5; 8 nucleotides align to TRBD1. With 1 base clipped from V and 5 bases from J, the junction kept 1 base outside the gene matches. Germline V gene data show CDR1 as SGHDT and CDR2 as YYEEEE. The CDR3 has 13 amino acids. CDR3 in DNA: TGTGCCAGCAGCTTGAGACAGGGGGAGACCCAGTACTTC. It encodes CASSLRQGETQYF. The complete variable domain, with remaining parts taken from reference TRBV5-6 and TRBJ2-5, reads DAGVTQSPTHLIKTRGQQVTLRCSPKSGHDTVSWYQQALGQGPQFIFQYYEEEERQRGNFPDRFSGHQFPNYSSELNVNALLLGDSALYLCASSLRQGETQYFGPGTRLLVL.

This clone was seen more than once but under ten times. The chain employs TRBV29-1 and TRBJ2-3, with D maybe TRBD1 (5 bases). This CDR3 spans 13 amino acids. Germline CDR1 is SQVTM and CDR2 is ANQGSEA. V lost 4 bases and J lost 2, with 10 bases in between. The CDR3 nucleotides are TGCAGCGTTGGACAGTTCGTCACAGATACGCAGTATTTT. Translating it yields CSVGQFVTDTQYF.

This clone was seen a few times. This chain links TRBV29-1 with TRBJ1-2; D unresolved. V was shortened by 5 bases and J by 0 bases, with 10 bases between the two germline ends. CDR3 size: 13 residues. In germline, CDR1 is SQVTM, CDR2 ANQGSEA. This chain's CDR3 is CSVMATPNYGYTF. The CDR3 bases are TGCAGCGTTATGGCCACTCCTAACTATGGCTACACCTTC. Complete variable domain (other parts from reference TRBV29-1 and TRBJ1-2): SAVISQKPSRDICQRGTSLTIQCQVDSQVTMMFWYRQQPGQSLTLIATANQGSEATYESGFVIDKFPISRPNLTFSTLTVSNMSPEDSSIYLCSVMATPNYGYTFGSGTRLTVV.

The rearrangement uses TRBV27 and TRBJ1-6; D gene unclear. Trimming removed 10 bases from V and 7 bases from J, with 11 bases in between. This CDR3 contains 12 residues. CDR1 and CDR2 from the germline V gene are MNHEY and SMNVEV (reference sequence). The CDR3 reads CATLGLNSPLHF. In DNA form, the CDR3 reads TGTGCCACCCTTGGATTAAATTCACCCCTCCACTTT.

The chain uses TRBV2 and TRBJ1-5; D is possibly TRBD1 (6 bases). In germline, CDR1 is SNHLY, CDR2 FYNNEI. The CDR3 loop spans 13 amino acids. With 6 bases removed from V and 0 bases from J, the gap between germline ends came to 6 bases. CDR3 region: CASRDSSNQPQHF. The CDR3 coding sequence is TGTGCCAGCAGGGACAGTAGCAATCAGCCCCAGCATTTT.

This clone occurred a few times. Other DNA sequences in the same sample also yield this CDR3. The chain uses TRBV30 and TRBJ1-5; D is undetermined. Per the germline V gene, CDR1 is GTSNPN and CDR2 is SVGIG (reference sequence). CDR3 size: 13 residues. Trimming pared 1 base from V and 6 bases from J, leaving 10 bases between. CDR3 bases: TGTGCCTGGAGTGGCGGGGTGGTTCAGCCCCAGCATTTT. Translated: CAWSGGVVQPQHF.

This clone has a handful of counts. J is TRBJ1-5 and V is TRBV30; possible D gene TRBD1, 5 bases. Trimming cost V 2 bases and J 6 bases, with 8 bases left between them. Per germline, CDR1 GTSNPN and CDR2 SVGIG (reference sequence). The CDR3 is 12 amino acids. DNA for the CDR3: TGTGCCTGGAGTATAGGGGTTCAGCCCCAGCATTTT. Translation: CAWSIGVQPQHF.

This sequence joins TRBV29-1 and TRBJ2-3; D is unresolved. V was clipped by 7 bases and J by 1 base, with 6 bases between them. Germline V gene data show CDR1 as SQVTM and CDR2 as ANQGSEA. CDR3 size: 11 residues. The CDR3 region has the DNA TGCAGCGCCTCAGGCACAGATACGCAGTATTTT. Its protein product is CSASGTDTQYF.

The gene calls are TRBV29-1 and TRBJ2-1, with 8 nucleotides matching TRBD1. CDR3 length: 13 amino acids. Unmatched junction bases numbered 6, after V lost 7 bases and J lost 4 bases. Germline V gene sequence: CDR1 SQVTM, CDR2 ANQGSEA. The CDR3 nucleotides read TGCAGCGGGGGGGACAGGAGATACAATGAGCAGTTCTTC. Its protein is CSGGDRRYNEQFF.

This clone was seen a handful of times. This sequence joins TRBV7-2 and TRBJ2-5; D tentatively reads TRBD1 or TRBD2 (5 bases each). This CDR3 comprises 15 residues. Trimming stripped 0 bases from V and 1 base from J, with 9 bases between. Germline lookup yields CDR1 SGHTA and CDR2 FQGNSA. CDR3 protein: CASSLAFGGQETQYF. CDR3 bases: TGTGCCAGCAGCTTAGCGTTTGGGGGCCAAGAGACCCAGTACTTC.

The chain has TRBV7-9 and TRBJ1-5, with 11 bases lining up with TRBD1. Germline CDR1 SEHNR, CDR2 FQNEAQ (reference sequence). V was clipped by 5 bases and J by 2 bases; unmatched bases: 8. This CDR3 region has 17 residues. This chain's CDR3 is CASSGGTGGRGNQPQHF. The CDR3 nucleotides read TGTGCCAGCAGCGGTGGGACAGGGGGGAGGGGCAATCAGCCCCAGCATTTT.

The chain has TRBV7-9 and TRBJ1-2; weak D call: TRBD1 (5 bases). Trimming stripped 1 base from V and 4 bases from J, with 13 bases between. The CDR3 contains 15 residues. Germline loops: CDR1 SEHNR, CDR2 FQNEAQ (reference sequence). The CDR3 here is CASSLEQGFGYGYTF. CDR3 bases: TGTGCCAGCAGCTTAGAGCAGGGCTTTGGCTATGGCTACACCTTC.

The chain couples TRBV29-1 to TRBJ1-1; D remains unclear. CDR3 length: 13 residues. V was clipped by 6 bases and J by 0 bases, with 11 bases between them. Germline CDR1 and CDR2: SQVTM and ANQGSEA. The CDR3 DNA reads as TGCAGCGTCGTCAGGAACTTGAACACTGAAGCTTTCTTT. It is translated as CSVVRNLNTEAFF.

V gene TRBV19 combines with J gene TRBJ1-1; D perhaps matches TRBD1 (6 bases). Germline V gene sequence: CDR1 LNHDA, CDR2 SQIVND (reference sequence). This CDR3 comprises 15 residues. V was trimmed by 2 bases and J by 1 base, leaving 11 bases between them. This CDR3 is CASSIPATGNTEAFF. CDR3 in DNA: TGTGCCAGTAGTATACCCGCGACAGGGAACACTGAAGCTTTCTTT.

V and J are TRBV9 and TRBJ1-3; 8 bases agree with TRBD1. With 3 bases clipped from V and 2 bases from J, the junction kept 4 bases outside the gene matches. This CDR3 is built from 15 residues. The germline CDR1 and CDR2 sequences are SGDLS and YYNGEE. The CDR3 loop reads CASSGQGQPGNTIYF. The CDR3 DNA reads TGTGCCAGCAGCGGACAGGGGCAGCCTGGAAACACCATATATTTT.

This sequence joins TRBV19 and TRBJ1-1; D is possibly TRBD1 (6 bases). This CDR3 is 16 amino acids long. Germline CDR1 is LNHDA and CDR2 is SQIVND (reference sequence). Trimming pared 3 bases from V and 0 bases from J, leaving 14 bases between. The CDR3 nucleotides are TGTGCCAGTAGTATTGTCGGGACAATTTTGAACACTGAAGCTTTCTTT. Residues: CASSIVGTILNTEAFF.